The TCR beta chain under discussion was sequenced for a study of T-cell reconstitution after alpha-beta-depleted transplantation in children. Notes on the study in general: A year had passed since transplant, and T-cell counts and diversity by then came mostly from newly produced T cells. Expanded clones from the graft, numbering several hundred, reportedly supplied alpha-beta T cells about two months after transplant.

Trimming took 9 bases from V and 2 from J; bases not matched to a gene: 7. CDR3 size: 13 residues. CDR1 is MNHNS, CDR2 SASEGT, per germline. This clonotype has a handful of counts. Its antigen is undetermined. It was with unique molecular identifiers that the TCRbeta library was prepared. TCRdb called the PCR reads again in MiXCR, with one record for every CDR3 protein. The sample holds a few hundred thousand distinct CDR3 sequences, over 20% seen once. The sequencing here drew on PBMCs, taken before TCRalphabeta/CD19-depleted stem cell transplant. The rearrangement uses TRBV6-1 and TRBJ2-7, with 7 positions matching TRBD2. The sequence derives from a boy under two years old with Wiskott-Aldrich syndrome, due to receive a stem cell transplant. CDR3 loop: CASKTGLAYEQYF. The DNA of the CDR3 is TGTGCCAGTAAAACCGGACTAGCCTACGAGCAGTACTTC.